Presented here are 30 T cell receptor beta chains from one specimen sequenced in a study of CD8+ T cells in alopecia areata. RNA was isolated and reverse transcribed to cDNA, the sequencing template. Data came from immunoSEQ multiplex PCR; TCRdb stores just in-frame clones and leaves some out. Among a few hundred thousand clones listed, 35% to 40% were seen once. Indicated treatment: oral pan-JAK inhibitor, 5-10 mg twice daily. Specimen: CD4+ T cells sorted from blood, collected between weeks 30 and 35, from a patient treated with tofacitinib. The receptors come from a human donor with alopecia areata.

The rearrangement uses TRBV5-6 and TRBJ1-1, with 9 positions matching TRBD1. Germline V gene sequence: CDR1 SGHDT, CDR2 YYEEEE. The CDR3 is 14 amino acids. V gave up 0 bases and J gave up 5 bases; unmatched junction bases: 2. The CDR3: CASSLDRGLTEAFF. The CDR3, as DNA: TGTGCCAGCAGCTTGGACAGGGGGCTAACTGAAGCTTTCTTT.

The J gene is TRBJ1-5, the V gene TRBV4-1, with TRBD1 matching over 7 bases. CDR3 length: 16 residues. Germline loops: CDR1 MGHRA, CDR2 YSYEKL. The V segment lost 1 base and the J segment 8 bases; nucleotides outside the gene matches: 11. DNA of the CDR3: TGCGCCAGCAGCCAAGCTGGAGGGGGCGGGAAGGAGCCCCAGCATTTT. It specifies CASSQAGGGGKEPQHF.

This clone was seen only a few times. The chain joins TRBV28 to TRBJ2-1; TRBD1 is a possible D gene (5 bases). The CDR3 has 12 amino acids. Germline loops: CDR1 MDHEN, CDR2 SYDVKM. The V gene lost 6 bases and the J gene lost 8 bases, with 11 bases spanning the gap. The CDR3 loop is CASRVQGDEQFF. CDR3 DNA: TGTGCCAGCAGGGTTCAGGGCGATGAGCAGTTCTTC.

Comments on this clone: The identical CDR3 is also encoded by other nucleotide sequences in the sample. The rearrangement joins TRBV5-1 to TRBJ1-2, with a weak D call TRBD1 (5 bases). V lost 4 bases to trimming and J lost 2 bases, with 12 bases between them. The CDR3 is 14 residues long. Germline CDR1 SGHRS, CDR2 YFSETQ. CDR3 bases: TGCGCCAGCAGCCCGGGGACCGCCAACTATGGCTACACCTTC. Translation gives CASSPGTANYGYTF.

Only a few counts were recorded for this clone. The genes are TRBV14 and TRBJ1-1; no reliable D call. This CDR3 comprises 13 residues. Germline V lookup: CDR1 SGHDN, CDR2 FVKESK. Trimming removed 1 base at V and 10 bases at J, with 13 bases between. CDR3 residues: CASSQVGFSGAFF. The DNA for the CDR3 is TGTGCCAGCAGCCAAGTAGGATTTTCGGGAGCTTTCTTT.

The genes are TRBV30 and TRBJ1-1, with no clear D. The V gene's germline CDR1 is GTSNPN and CDR2 SVGIG (reference sequence). The germline V and J ends were trimmed by 4 bases and 7 bases, with 16 bases remaining between them. The CDR3 contains 13 residues. The CDR3 DNA is TGTGCCTGGACCGCCCGCCTTAAGGGTGAAGCTTTCTTT. It specifies CAWTARLKGEAFF.

In its sample, this clone was seen a few times. The chain joins TRBV19 to TRBJ1-2; possible D gene TRBD1, 5 bases. V was shortened by 4 bases and J by 7 bases, with 16 bases between the two germline ends. CDR1 and CDR2 (germline): LNHDA, SQIVND (reference sequence). The CDR3 totals 14 residues. The CDR3 protein is CASSKGDALGGYTF. As DNA, the CDR3 is TGTGCCAGTAGTAAAGGGGACGCCCTCGGTGGCTACACCTTC.

The chain recombines TRBV18 with TRBJ2-5; D uncertain. CDR1 and CDR2 (germline): KGHSH, LQKENI. V lost 2 bases, J lost 5 bases, and 9 bases lay in between. The CDR3 runs to 13 residues. The CDR3 here is CASSPELVETQYF. CDR3 sequence (DNA): TGTGCCAGCTCACCAGAGCTTGTTGAGACCCAGTACTTC.

This clone was seen at least ten times. This chain connects TRBV6-1 to TRBJ2-1; 9 nucleotides align to TRBD1. The CDR3 has 16 residues. V gave up 0 bases and J gave up 7 bases; unmatched junction bases: 7. Germline V gene data show CDR1 as MNHNS and CDR2 as SASEGT. CDR3 DNA: TGTGCCAGCAGTGAAGCTTTCGGGACAGGGAAGAATGAGCAGTTCTTC. This translates into CASSEAFGTGKNEQFF.

The sample holds many counts of this clone. V and J are TRBV18 and TRBJ2-7; 11 bases agree with TRBD1. Germline-derived CDR1 and CDR2 are KGHSH and LQKENI. Trimming at V came to 1 base and at J to 3 bases, leaving 2 bases not matched to a gene. The CDR3 sequence is 15 residues long. The CDR3 DNA is TGTGCCAGCTCACCACGGACAGGGGGCCTCTACGAGCAGTACTTC. It is translated as CASSPRTGGLYEQYF. The complete variable domain, with remaining parts taken from reference TRBV18 and TRBJ2-7, reads NAGVMQNPRHLVRRRGQEARLRCSPMKGHSHVYWYRQLPEEGLKFMVYLQKENIIDESGMPKERFSAEFPKEGPSILRIQQVVRGDSAAYFCASSPRTGGLYEQYFGPGTRLTVT.

This rearrangement joins TRBV19 to TRBJ1-5, with D possibly being TRBD1 (5 bases). Germline-derived CDR1 and CDR2 are LNHDA and SQIVND (reference sequence). Trimming took 10 bases from V and 4 from J, leaving 14 bases between them. The CDR3 is 13 amino acids. In nucleotides, the CDR3 is TGTGCCACTTCAAGGGGCGTTAATCAGCCCCAGCATTTT. Amino acids: CATSRGVNQPQHF.

The genes are TRBV6-5 and TRBJ1-5; possibly TRBD1 for D (5 bases). From germline, CDR1 is MNHEY and CDR2 SVGAGI. Trimming removed 6 bases from V and 3 bases from J, with 15 bases in between. This CDR3 spans 15 amino acids. The DNA of the CDR3 is TGTGCCAGCAGCCCCCGAGGGGCGTCCAATCAGCCCCAGCATTTT. Its translation: CASSPRGASNQPQHF.

As to this clone: Other nucleotide sequences in the sample specify the same CDR3. This rearrangement joins TRBV5-1 to TRBJ2-1, with D possibly matching TRBD1 (5 bases). Trimming took 0 bases from V and 2 from J, leaving 6 bases between them. Germline CDR1 is SGHRS and CDR2 is YFSETQ. The CDR3 spans 14 residues. CDR3 amino acids: CASSLAGTYNEQFF. Here the CDR3 DNA reads TGCGCCAGCAGCTTGGCAGGGACCTACAATGAGCAGTTCTTC.

V gene TRBV14 combines with J gene TRBJ1-1, with 8 bases aligning to TRBD1. The germline gives CDR1 SGHDN, CDR2 FVKESK. After removal of 4 bases from V and 4 bases from J, the junction contained 11 bases not matched to a gene. The CDR3 consists of 16 residues. CDR3 nucleotide sequence: TGTGCCAGCAGCCCGGGACAGGCGACGTTTAGCACTGAAGCTTTCTTT. Protein product: CASSPGQATFSTEAFF.

The sample holds a few counts of this clone. The rearrangement links TRBV30 to TRBJ2-3, with D perhaps TRBD1 or TRBD2 (5 bases each). The CDR3 consists of 13 residues. Germline lookup yields CDR1 GTSNPN and CDR2 SVGIG (reference sequence). Trimming shortened V by 2 bases and J by 5 bases, and 11 bases separated the two germline ends. CDR3 bases: TGTGCCTGGAGTTTAGGGGAGAAAGATACGCAGTATTTT. It yields the protein CAWSLGEKDTQYF.

CDR3 DNA sequence: TGTGCCAGCAGAAGGACGGGACGGCCCGAGACCCAGTACTTC. It codes for CASRRTGRPETQYF. J is TRBJ2-5 and V is TRBV6-5; D assignment may be TRBD1 or TRBD2 (5 bases each). The ends were cut back, 6 bases at V and 5 bases at J, with 16 bases in the middle. Germline V lookup: CDR1 MNHEY, CDR2 SVGAGI. CDR3 size: 14 residues.

V and J are TRBV4-1 and TRBJ2-1, with 10 bases lining up with TRBD2. Looked up from germline, CDR1 is MGHRA and CDR2 is YSYEKL. The CDR3 consists of 16 residues. The junction had 6 bases not matched to a gene; V was cut back by 0 bases and J by 7 bases. CDR3 nucleotides: TGCGCCAGCAGCCAAGATTTAGCGGGGGGCGCAAATGAGCAGTTCTTC. It translates to CASSQDLAGGANEQFF.

CDR3 sequence (DNA): TGTGCCATCAGTACATCAGGGGCGGAGGCCTATGGCTACACCTTC. Protein sequence: CAISTSGAEAYGYTF. The chain recombines TRBV10-3 with TRBJ1-2; D possibly corresponds to TRBD1 (6 bases). V shed 5 bases and J shed 4 bases, with 17 bases lying between them. In germline, CDR1 is ENHRY, CDR2 SYGVKD. The length of the CDR3 is 15 residues.

The rearrangement joins TRBV7-6 to TRBJ2-1; TRBD2 matches at 10 bases. Germline V gene sequence: CDR1 SGHVS, CDR2 FNYEAQ. The CDR3 runs to 19 residues. V shed 5 bases and J 0 bases; nucleotides not matched to a gene: 13. The CDR3 sequence: CASSLRASGSSGSYNEQFF. Written as DNA, the CDR3 is TGTGCCAGCAGCCTCCGGGCTAGCGGGAGTTCGGGCTCCTACAATGAGCAGTTCTTC. The whole variable domain, remainder taken from reference TRBV7-6 and TRBJ2-1, is GAGVSQSPRYKVTKRGQDVALRCDPISGHVSLYWYRQALGQGPEFLTYFNYEAQQDKSGLPNDRFSAERPEGSISTLTIQRTEQRDSAMYRCASSLRASGSSGSYNEQFFGPGTRLTVL.

This clone occurred a few times. The V call is TRBV9, the J call TRBJ1-4; weak D call: TRBD1 (5 bases). There are 18 residues in the CDR3. Germline V gives CDR1 SGDLS, CDR2 YYNGEE. The V end lost 4 bases, the J end lost 5 bases, and 24 bases lay between the germline ends. The CDR3 region is CASSLGPRVRGENEKLFF. The CDR3 DNA follows: TGTGCCAGCAGCCTAGGGCCTCGAGTGAGGGGAGAAAATGAAAAACTGTTTTTT.

The V gene is TRBV6-5, the J gene TRBJ2-7; 10 bases agree with TRBD1. Germline CDR1 MNHEY, CDR2 SVGAGI. Losses at the gene ends were 4 bases for V and 3 bases for J; bases not matched to a gene: 3. The CDR3 extends over 14 amino acids. In DNA, the CDR3 is TGTGCCAGCAGTTCTGGGACAGGGGACTACGAGCAGTACTTC. Translating it yields CASSSGTGDYEQYF.

The chain couples TRBV5-5 to TRBJ2-3, with TRBD1 as a possible D gene (5 bases). CDR1 is SGHKS and CDR2 is YYEKEE in the germline V gene (reference sequence). V lost 4 bases and J 4 bases, leaving 19 bases between the germline ends. The CDR3 length is 16 residues. Written as DNA, the CDR3 is TGTGCCAGCAGCCGCGTAGGGGCTCGGTTGGCAGATACGCAGTATTTT. Translation: CASSRVGARLADTQYF.

This clone was observed a handful of times. The rearrangement joins TRBV19 to TRBJ2-1; tentative D call: TRBD1 (5 bases). The germline gives CDR1 LNHDA, CDR2 SQIVND (reference sequence). CDR3 length: 15 amino acids. V was cut by 4 bases and J by 5 bases, with 15 bases left in between. CDR3 DNA sequence: TGTGCCAGTAGTACGGCAGACAGCTGGGACAATGAGCAGTTCTTC. Protein: CASSTADSWDNEQFF.

The rearrangement uses TRBV11-2 and TRBJ2-6; 11 positions match TRBD2. The CDR3 runs to 18 residues. V lost 6 bases and J lost 0; bases outside the gene matches: 7. Looked up from germline, CDR1 is SGHAT and CDR2 is FQNNGV. The CDR3 loop is CASRITSGRSSGANVLTF. The CDR3 DNA sequence: TGTGCCAGCAGAATAACTAGCGGGAGATCCTCTGGGGCCAACGTCCTGACTTTC.

The chain uses TRBV30 and TRBJ1-5, with D unresolved. The V and J ends lost 2 bases and 11 bases respectively, with 13 bases between them. CDR3 length: 12 residues. Germline assignment: CDR1 GTSNPN and CDR2 SVGIG (reference sequence). The CDR3, as DNA: TGTGCCTGGAGTTACGGACGGCAGGCCCAGCATTTT. Translated: CAWSYGRQAQHF. Full variable domain (remainder filled in from reference TRBV30 and TRBJ1-5): SQTIHQWPATLVQPVGSPLSLECTVEGTSNPNLYWYRQAAGRGLQLLFYSVGIGQISSEVPQNLSASRPQDRQFILSSKKLLLSDSGFYLCAWSYGRQAQHFGDGTRLSIL.

CDR3 in DNA: TGCGCCAGCACAACAGGGGGTCTCACAGATACGCAGTATTTT. Amino acid sequence: CASTTGGLTDTQYF. V is TRBV23-1 and J is TRBJ2-3; 8 nucleotides line up with TRBD1. TRBV23-1 is known as an ORF, though its function is uncertain. Unmatched junction bases numbered 5, after V lost 7 bases and J lost 2 bases. CDR3 length equals 14 residues.

V is TRBV11-2 and J is TRBJ2-1, with D tentatively TRBD1 (7 bases). From germline, CDR1 is SGHAT and CDR2 FQNNGV. Between the trimmed V and J ends, which lost 2 bases and 0 bases, there was a span of 20 bases. The CDR3 is made up of 19 amino acids. CDR3 residues: CASSLQGGRGSSSYNEQFF. CDR3 in DNA: TGTGCCAGCAGCTTACAGGGGGGCAGGGGGTCGAGCTCCTACAATGAGCAGTTCTTC.

The chain carries TRBV2 and TRBJ1-1; no firm D call. Trimming shortened V by 8 bases and J by 3 bases, and 13 bases separated the two germline ends. Germline V gene lookup returns CDR1 SNHLY and CDR2 FYNNEI. There are 13 residues in the CDR3. Here the CDR3 DNA reads TGTGCCAGCCGGGCAAGGTGGGACACTGAAGCTTTCTTT. Translating gives CASRARWDTEAFF.

This clone was observed a handful of times. This chain joins TRBV5-1 and TRBJ2-1, with D perhaps matching TRBD1 (6 bases). The germline V and J ends were trimmed by 3 bases and 4 bases, with 17 bases remaining between them. CDR1 is SGHRS and CDR2 is YFSETQ in the germline V gene. The CDR3 is made up of 16 amino acids. For the CDR3, the DNA is TGCGCCAGCAGCTCCCGGACAGATCCCGATTACAATGAGCAGTTCTTC. Its protein product is CASSSRTDPDYNEQFF. Variable domain in full (rest from reference TRBV5-1 and TRBJ2-1): KAGVTQTPRYLIKTRGQQVTLSCSPISGHRSVSWYQQTPGQGLQFLFEYFSETQRNKGNFPGRFSGRQFSNSRSEMNVSTLELGDSALYLCASSSRTDPDYNEQFFGPGTRLTVL.

The CDR3, as DNA: TGTGCCAGCAGTGAGGCAGGGGCGGCTCAGCCCCAGCATTTT. It yields the protein CASSEAGAAQPQHF. J is TRBJ1-5 and V is TRBV6-1, with TRBD1 as a possible D gene (6 bases). The CDR3 is 14 residues long. Looked up from germline, CDR1 is MNHNS and CDR2 is SASEGT. Trimming cost V 3 bases and J 6 bases, with 12 bases left between them.